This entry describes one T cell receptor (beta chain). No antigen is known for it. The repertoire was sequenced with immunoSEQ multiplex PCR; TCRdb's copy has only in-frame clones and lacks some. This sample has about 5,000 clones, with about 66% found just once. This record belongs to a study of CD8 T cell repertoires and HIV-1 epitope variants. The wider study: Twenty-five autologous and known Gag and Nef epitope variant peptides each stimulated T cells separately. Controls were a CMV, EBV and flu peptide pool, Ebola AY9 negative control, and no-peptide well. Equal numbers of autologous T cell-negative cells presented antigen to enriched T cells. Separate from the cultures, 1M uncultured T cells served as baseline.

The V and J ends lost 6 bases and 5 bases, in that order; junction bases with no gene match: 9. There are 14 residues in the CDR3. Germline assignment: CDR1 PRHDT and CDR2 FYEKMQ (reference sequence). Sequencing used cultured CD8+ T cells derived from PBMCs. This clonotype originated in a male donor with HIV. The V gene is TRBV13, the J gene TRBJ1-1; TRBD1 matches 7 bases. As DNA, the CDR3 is TGTGCCAGCAGTCGAGTCCAGGGGGAGACTGAAGCTTTCTTT. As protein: CASSRVQGETEAFF.